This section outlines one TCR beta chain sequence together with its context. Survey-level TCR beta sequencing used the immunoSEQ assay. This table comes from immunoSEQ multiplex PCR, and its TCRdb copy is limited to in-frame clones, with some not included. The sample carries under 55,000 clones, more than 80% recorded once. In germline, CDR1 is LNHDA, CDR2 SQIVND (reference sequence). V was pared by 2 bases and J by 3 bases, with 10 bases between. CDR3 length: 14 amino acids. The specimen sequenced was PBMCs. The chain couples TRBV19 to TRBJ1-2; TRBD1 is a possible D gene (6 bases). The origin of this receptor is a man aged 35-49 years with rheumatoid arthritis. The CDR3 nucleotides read TGTGCCAGTAGTATACGGCCAGGGGACTATGGCTACACCTTC. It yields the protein CASSIRPGDYGYTF.